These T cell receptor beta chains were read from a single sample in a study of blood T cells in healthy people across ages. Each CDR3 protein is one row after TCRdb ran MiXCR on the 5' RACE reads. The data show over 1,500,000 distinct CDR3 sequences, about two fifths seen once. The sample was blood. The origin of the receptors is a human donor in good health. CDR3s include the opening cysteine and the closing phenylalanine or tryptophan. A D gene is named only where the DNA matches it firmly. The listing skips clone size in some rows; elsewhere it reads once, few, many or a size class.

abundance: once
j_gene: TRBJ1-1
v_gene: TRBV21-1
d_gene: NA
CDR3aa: CASSIHREGVAFF
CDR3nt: TGTGCCAGCAGCATCCACAGGGAAGGAGTAGCTTTCTTT

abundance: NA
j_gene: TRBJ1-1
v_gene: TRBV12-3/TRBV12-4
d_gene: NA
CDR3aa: CASSLPGPQKAFF
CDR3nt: TGTGCCAGCAGTTTACCGGGACCGCAAAAAGCTTTCTTT

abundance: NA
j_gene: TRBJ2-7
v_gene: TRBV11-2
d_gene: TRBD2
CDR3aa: CASSLVAGPYNEQYF
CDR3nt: TGTGCCAGCAGCTTAGTAGCGGGACCATACAATGAGCAGTACTTC

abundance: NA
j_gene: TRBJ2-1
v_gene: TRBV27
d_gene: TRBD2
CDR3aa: CASSHGTSGYNEQFF
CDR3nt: TGTGCCAGCAGCCATGGGACTAGCGGATACAATGAGCAGTTCTTC

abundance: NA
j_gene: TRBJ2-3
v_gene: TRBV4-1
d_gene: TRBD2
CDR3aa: CASSQVAGITDTQYF
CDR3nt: TGCGCCAGCAGCCAAGTAGCGGGGATCACAGATACGCAGTATTTT

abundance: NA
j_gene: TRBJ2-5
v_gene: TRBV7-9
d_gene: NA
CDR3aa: CASSFDDQETQYF
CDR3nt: TGTGCCAGCAGCTTTGACGACCAAGAGACCCAGTACTTC

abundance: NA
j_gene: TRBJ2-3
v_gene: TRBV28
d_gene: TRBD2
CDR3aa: CASSLPRTSGGAHTDTQYF
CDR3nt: TGTGCCAGCAGTTTACCAAGGACTAGCGGGGGGGCACACACAGATACGCAGTATTTT

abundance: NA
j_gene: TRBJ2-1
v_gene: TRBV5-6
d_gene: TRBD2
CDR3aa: CANSVAGGAGEQFF
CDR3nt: TGTGCCAACAGCGTCGCGGGGGGGGCTGGCGAGCAGTTCTTC

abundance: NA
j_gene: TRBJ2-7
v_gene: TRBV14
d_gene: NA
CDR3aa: CASSPWASPGGPYEQYF
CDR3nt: TGTGCCAGCAGCCCCTGGGCTTCACCAGGAGGGCCCTACGAACAGTACTTC

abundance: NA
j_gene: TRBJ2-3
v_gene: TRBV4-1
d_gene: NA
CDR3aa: CASSQEHTYTDTQYF
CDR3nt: TGCGCCAGCAGCCAAGAACACACCTACACAGACACGCAGTATTTT

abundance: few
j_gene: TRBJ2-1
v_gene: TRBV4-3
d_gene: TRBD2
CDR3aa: CASSQRGVGEQFF
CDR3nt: TGCGCCAGCAGCCAACGGGGGGTAGGTGAGCAGTTCTTC

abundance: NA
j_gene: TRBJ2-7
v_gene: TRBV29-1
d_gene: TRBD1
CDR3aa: CSVVWDRGSYEQYF
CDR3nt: TGCAGCGTTGTGTGGGACAGGGGTTCCTACGAGCAGTACTTC

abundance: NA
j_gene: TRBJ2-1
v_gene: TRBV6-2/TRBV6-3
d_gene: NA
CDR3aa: CASRRPRQGAYNEQFF
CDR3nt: TGTGCCAGCAGACGACCGAGACAAGGCGCCTACAATGAGCAGTTCTTC

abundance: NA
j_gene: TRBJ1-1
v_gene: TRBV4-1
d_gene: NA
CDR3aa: CASSHFRQGLTEAFF
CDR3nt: TGCGCCAGCAGCCACTTTCGACAAGGGCTAACTGAAGCTTTCTTT

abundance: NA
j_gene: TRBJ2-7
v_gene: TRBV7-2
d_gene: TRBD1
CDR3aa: CASSFRDRHFYEQYF
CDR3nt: TGTGCCAGCAGCTTCCGGGACAGGCACTTCTACGAGCAGTACTTC

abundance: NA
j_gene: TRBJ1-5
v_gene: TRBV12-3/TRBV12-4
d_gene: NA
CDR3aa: CAGSFYGMTPNQPQHF
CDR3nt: TGTGCCGGCAGTTTTTATGGGATGACGCCCAATCAGCCCCAGCATTTT

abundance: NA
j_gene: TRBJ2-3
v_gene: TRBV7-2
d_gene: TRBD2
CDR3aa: CASSRTSGNTDTQYF
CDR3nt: TGTGCCAGCAGCCGGACTAGCGGAAACACAGATACGCAGTATTTT

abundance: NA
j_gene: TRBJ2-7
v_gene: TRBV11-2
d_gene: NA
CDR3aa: CASSQGWSGGYEQYF
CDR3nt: TGTGCCAGCAGCCAGGGGTGGTCAGGAGGCTACGAGCAGTACTTC

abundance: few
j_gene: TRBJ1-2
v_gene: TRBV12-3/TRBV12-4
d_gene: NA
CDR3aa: CASSGAGTRGYTF
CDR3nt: TGTGCCAGCAGTGGAGCGGGAACTCGGGGCTACACCTTC

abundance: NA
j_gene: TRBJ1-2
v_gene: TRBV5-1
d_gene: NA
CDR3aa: CASSQLGNARDGYTF
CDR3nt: TGCGCCAGCAGCCAGCTTGGGAACGCGAGGGATGGCTACACCTTC

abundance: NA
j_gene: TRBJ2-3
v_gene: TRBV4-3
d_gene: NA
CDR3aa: CAGSRSVSSTDTQYF
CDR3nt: TGCGCCGGCAGCCGTTCGGTGTCTAGCACAGATACGCAGTATTTT

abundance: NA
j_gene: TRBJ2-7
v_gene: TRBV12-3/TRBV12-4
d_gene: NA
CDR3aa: CASSPWAGALYEQYF
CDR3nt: TGTGCCAGCAGCCCCTGGGCGGGGGCCCTCTACGAGCAGTACTTC

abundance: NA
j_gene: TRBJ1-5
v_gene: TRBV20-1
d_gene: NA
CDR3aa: CSARGQKNQPQHF
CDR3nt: TGCAGTGCTAGAGGACAGAAGAATCAGCCCCAGCATTTT

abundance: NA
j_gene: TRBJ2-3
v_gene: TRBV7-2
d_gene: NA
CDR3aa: CASSREREDTQYF
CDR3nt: TGTGCCAGCAGCAGGGAGCGCGAGGATACGCAGTATTTT

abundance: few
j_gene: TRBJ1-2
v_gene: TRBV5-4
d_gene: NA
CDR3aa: CASSSRSGVPYGYTF
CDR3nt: TGTGCCAGCAGCTCGCGATCGGGGGTTCCATATGGCTACACCTTC

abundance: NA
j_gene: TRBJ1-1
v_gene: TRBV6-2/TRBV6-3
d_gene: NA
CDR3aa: CASVSQGGTEAFF
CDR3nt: TGTGCTTCGGTATCGCAGGGAGGAACTGAAGCTTTCTTT

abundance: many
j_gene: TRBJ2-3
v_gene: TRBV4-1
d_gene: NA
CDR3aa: CASRLQGSDTQYF
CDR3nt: TGCGCCAGCAGATTACAGGGTTCAGATACGCAGTATTTT

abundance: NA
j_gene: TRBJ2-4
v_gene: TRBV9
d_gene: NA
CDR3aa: CASSARGTLRNEQYF
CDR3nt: TGTGCCAGCAGCGCCAGGGGTACCTTGCGCAATGAGCAGTACTTC

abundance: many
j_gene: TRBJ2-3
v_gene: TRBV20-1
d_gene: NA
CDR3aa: CSARRGPSTDTQYF
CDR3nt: TGCAGTGCTCGACGGGGACCTAGCACAGATACGCAGTATTTT